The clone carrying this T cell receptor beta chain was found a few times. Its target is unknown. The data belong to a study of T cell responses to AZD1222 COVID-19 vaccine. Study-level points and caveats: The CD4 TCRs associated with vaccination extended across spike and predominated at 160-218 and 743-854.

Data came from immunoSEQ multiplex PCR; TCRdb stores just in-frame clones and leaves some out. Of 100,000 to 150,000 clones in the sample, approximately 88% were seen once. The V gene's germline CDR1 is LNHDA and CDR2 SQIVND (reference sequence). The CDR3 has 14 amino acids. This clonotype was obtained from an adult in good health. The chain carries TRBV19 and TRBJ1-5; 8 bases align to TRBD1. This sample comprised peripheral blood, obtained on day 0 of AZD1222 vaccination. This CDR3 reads CASEAGGVNQPQHF. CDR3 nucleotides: TGTGCTTCTGAGGCAGGGGGCGTCAATCAGCCCCAGCATTTT.